This T cell receptor (beta chain) is from a study of CD8 T cells in Susac syndrome. Sequencing of TCR beta covered CD8+ and CD4+ T cells obtained from blood. Trimming left V 1 base short and J 2 bases short, with 19 bases between. The CDR3 runs to 18 residues. Germline CDR1 LGHDT, CDR2 YNNKEL (reference sequence). With random hexamers, roughly 0.45 to 1 ug RNA was reverse transcribed. Across 54 Vbeta and 13 Jbeta, TCR beta CDR3 was amplified with immunoSEQ multiplex PCR. TCRdb used MiXCR to reprocess the immunoSEQ multiplex PCR reads, holding one entry per CDR3 protein. The sample lists about 210,000 distinct CDR3 sequences; around 96% were seen once.

This chain connects TRBV3-1 to TRBJ2-3; a possible D gene is TRBD1 (6 bases). The sequence derives from a human donor with multiple sclerosis. The sample comprised CD4+ T cells from PBMCs. CDR3 residues: CASSQVDMTGTYTDTQYF. The CDR3 region has the DNA TGTGCCAGCAGCCAAGTGGATATGACAGGCACCTACACAGATACGCAGTATTTT.